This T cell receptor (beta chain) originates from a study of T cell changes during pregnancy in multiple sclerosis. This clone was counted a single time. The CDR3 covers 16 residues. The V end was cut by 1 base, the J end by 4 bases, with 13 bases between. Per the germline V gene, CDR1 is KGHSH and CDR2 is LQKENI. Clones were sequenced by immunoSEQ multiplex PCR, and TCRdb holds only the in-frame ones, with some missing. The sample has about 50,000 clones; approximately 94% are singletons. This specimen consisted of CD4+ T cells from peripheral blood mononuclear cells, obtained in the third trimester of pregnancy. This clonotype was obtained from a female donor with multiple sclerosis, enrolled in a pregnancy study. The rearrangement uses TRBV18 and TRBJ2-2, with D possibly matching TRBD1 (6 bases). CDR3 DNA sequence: TGTGCCAGCTCACCACTACAGGGTGTTGGCACCGGGGAGCTGTTTTTT. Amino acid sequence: CASSPLQGVGTGELFF.